The 21 T cell receptor beta chains listed next were all sequenced from one sample in a study of T cells expressing NK-cell markers. TCRdb reprocessed the 5' RACE reads, with one entry per CDR3 protein and no DNA. This sample's table reports 150,000 to 200,000 distinct CDR3 sequences. Specimen: blood T cells: a sorted CD56 or NKG2C T cell subset, CD4+ or CD8+ T cells, or bulk PBMC T cells (not recorded which). These receptors were obtained from a woman aged 18 to 75 in good health.

The CDR3 loop reads CASSLESLTGNQPQHF. This chain uses TRBV7-9 with TRBJ1-5. The length of the CDR3 is 16 residues. Germline V lookup: CDR1 SEHNR, CDR2 FQNEAQ (reference sequence).

The CDR3 protein is CASTAGTSTYNEQFF. The chain employs TRBV5-1 and TRBJ2-1; TCRdb selects TRBD1, and the lack of DNA leaves this call unchecked. This CDR3 is 15 amino acids long. The germline V gene encodes CDR1 SGHRS and CDR2 YFSETQ.

V usage is TRBV6-1 and J usage is TRBJ2-2; the D call from TCRdb, TRBD1, cannot be confirmed without DNA. CDR3 length: 15 amino acids. Germline CDR1 MNHNS, CDR2 SASEGT. CDR3 sequence: CASSGYRINTGELFF.

The chain employs TRBV11-2 and TRBJ2-7; TCRdb selects TRBD2, and the lack of DNA leaves this call unchecked. From germline, CDR1 is SGHAT and CDR2 FQNNGV. The CDR3 is 14 amino acids. The CDR3 sequence: CASSTSGGSYEQYF.

The chain joins TRBV12-3 or TRBV12-4 to TRBJ1-6; TCRdb indicates TRBD1, and absent DNA this call remains unverified. The CDR3 runs to 14 residues. CDR3 in amino acids: CASTGQDHNSPLHF.

The chain links TRBV5-5 to TRBJ2-5; no DNA is available, so the TRBD2 call from TCRdb remains unchecked. The CDR3 totals 14 residues. Germline CDR1 reads SGHKS; CDR2 reads YYEKEE (reference sequence). CDR3 amino acids: CASTTGGGQETQYF.

The chain recombines TRBV12-3 or TRBV12-4 with TRBJ1-2; there is no DNA to check the TCRdb D call of TRBD1. This CDR3 spans 13 amino acids. The CDR3 here is CASRGPGPEGYTF.

This rearrangement joins TRBV6-5 to TRBJ2-6; the TCRdb D gene call, TRBD2, has no DNA to confirm it. The CDR3 has 15 residues. From germline, CDR1 is MNHEY and CDR2 SVGAGI. The CDR3 protein is CASSYGTSGANVLTF.

The genes are TRBV20-1 and TRBJ1-1; TCRdb indicates TRBD1, and absent DNA this call remains unverified. CDR3 length: 13 residues. Germline CDR1 DFQATT, CDR2 SNEGSKA (reference sequence). CDR3 residues: CSARRQLNTEAFF.

The chain couples TRBV5-1 to TRBJ1-6; TCRdb picks TRBD1, but there is no DNA to check that call. The germline V gene has CDR1 SGHRS and CDR2 YFSETQ. The CDR3 has 14 amino acids. CDR3 residues: CASSLGDSYSPLHF. The full variable domain, rest sourced from reference TRBV5-1 and TRBJ1-6, is KAGVTQTPRYLIKTRGQQVTLSCSPISGHRSVSWYQQTPGQGLQFLFEYFSETQRNKGNFPGRFSGRQFSNSRSEMNVSTLELGDSALYLCASSLGDSYSPLHFGNGTRLTVT.

The rearrangement links TRBV25-1 to TRBJ2-3; the TRBD2 assignment by TCRdb is unverifiable without DNA. The CDR3 has 17 residues. Per germline, CDR1 MGHDK and CDR2 SYGVNS. CDR3 in amino acids: CASRYTSGGMVADTQYF. Variable domain in full (rest from reference TRBV25-1 and TRBJ2-3): EADIYQTPRYLVIGTGKKITLECSQTMGHDKMYWYQQDPGMELHLIHYSYGVNSTEKGDLSSESTVSRIRTEHFPLTLESARPSHTSQYLCASRYTSGGMVADTQYFGPGTRLTVL.

This chain joins TRBV20-1 and TRBJ2-1; absent DNA, TCRdb's TRBD2 call cannot be checked. Germline assignment: CDR1 DFQATT and CDR2 SNEGSKA (reference sequence). The CDR3 has 16 amino acids. The CDR3 region is CSARDEVGGPLDEQFF.

The V call is TRBV5-5, the J call TRBJ1-6. The germline CDR1 and CDR2 sequences are SGHKS and YYEKEE (reference sequence). The CDR3 extends over 12 amino acids. CDR3: CASSSTDSPLHF.

The chain couples TRBV9 to TRBJ2-3; with no DNA, the TCRdb D assignment of TRBD1 cannot be verified. In germline, CDR1 is SGDLS, CDR2 YYNGEE. CDR3 length: 15 amino acids. The CDR3 is CASSVWEGEWDTQYF.

The V and J genes are TRBV9 and TRBJ2-7; TCRdb selects TRBD2, and the lack of DNA leaves this call unchecked. Germline V gene data show CDR1 as SGDLS and CDR2 as YYNGEE. The CDR3 has 14 residues. The CDR3 reads CASSKGVGEYEQYF.

The J gene is TRBJ2-5, the V gene TRBV5-4; the TCRdb D gene call, TRBD1, has no DNA to confirm it. Germline CDR1 SGHNT, CDR2 YYREEE (reference sequence). The length of the CDR3 is 13 residues. This chain's CDR3 is CASSMTGTETQYF.

CDR3 region: CASSLLRAPLRDTQYF. The chain joins TRBV7-8 to TRBJ2-3; absent DNA, TCRdb's TRBD1 call cannot be checked. Germline-derived CDR1 and CDR2 are SGHVS and FQNEAQ. The length of the CDR3 is 16 residues.

The chain has TRBV24-1 and TRBJ2-1; TCRdb indicates TRBD2, and absent DNA this call remains unverified. Germline V lookup: CDR1 KGHDR, CDR2 SFDVKD. The CDR3 runs 15 residues. CDR3 amino acids: CATSDPAGGRNEQFF.

The rearrangement uses TRBV6-1 and TRBJ1-1. The germline CDR1 and CDR2 sequences are MNHNS and SASEGT. The CDR3 extends over 15 amino acids. CDR3 loop: CASRKGRTMNTEAFF.

V is TRBV20-1 and J is TRBJ2-7; there is no DNA to check the TCRdb D call of TRBD2. The CDR3 is made up of 14 amino acids. Per germline, CDR1 DFQATT and CDR2 SNEGSKA (reference sequence). The CDR3 sequence: CSALRTSGRGEQYF.

The CDR3 spells CAIGGSLSYEQYF. The rearrangement links TRBV10-3 to TRBJ2-7; the TCRdb D gene call, TRBD1, has no DNA to confirm it. The CDR3 spans 13 residues. Germline V gives CDR1 ENHRY, CDR2 SYGVKD.